This TCR beta chain was recovered during a study of post-analysis software for immune sequencing data. Broader study findings: Five or six TRBV segments, including TRBV5-6, TRBV5-1 and TRBV20-1, were more frequent in patients than controls.

This clonotype appeared a few times. The target antigen is unknown. The CDR3 is 11 amino acids. Per germline, CDR1 SEHNR and CDR2 FQNEAQ (reference sequence). V was cut by 1 base and J by 8 bases, with 5 bases left in between. Included in the TCR beta cDNA libraries were unique molecular identifiers. Out of roughly 0.95 to 10 million T cells, about 510,000 cDNA molecules were generated. TCRdb re-analysed the PCR reads in MiXCR, keeping a single row per CDR3 protein. The sample yields hundreds of thousands of distinct CDR3 sequences, more than 50% seen once. The TCR was taken from a girl aged 2 to 9 with multiple sclerosis. The chain has TRBV7-9 and TRBJ1-2, with no clear D. Sequencing was carried out using blood. In DNA form, the CDR3 reads TGTGCCAGCAGCTTAGATCAAGGCTACACCTTC. Amino acids: CASSLDQGYTF.